In its sample, the clone carrying this TCR beta chain was seen a few times. No antigen is known for it. This sample stems from a study of cytomegalovirus exposure and HLA in healthy donors. Overall study findings and caveats: Researchers counted around 160 TCR beta chains as cytomegalovirus-associated.

PCR used 60 Vbeta primers and 13 Jbeta primers. Data came from immunoSEQ multiplex PCR; TCRdb stores just in-frame clones and leaves some out. The table records roughly 160,000 clones, about four fifths of them present only once. The sequencing input was PBMCs. The sequence was collected from a man under 40 in good health and CMV-seronegative.

The CDR3 bases are TGTGCCAGCAGCCTCAGGGGGCGAGCGGATACTGAAGCTTTCTTT. Protein product: CASSLRGRADTEAFF. The rearrangement joins TRBV9 to TRBJ1-1, with 8 bases aligning to TRBD1. This CDR3 is built from 15 residues. Trimming cost V 4 bases and J 5 bases; bases outside gene matches: 10. The germline V gene encodes CDR1 SGDLS and CDR2 YYNGEE.